This passage covers 27 T cell receptor beta chains from one sample sequenced in a study of blood T cell repertoires in COVID-19 (TCRdb year 2020). Library creation used the immunoSEQ multiplex PCR assay. This is the immuneACCESS table as TCRdb keeps it, with only in-frame sequences that have V and J called. A part of the clones is gone; compared with another copy, unresolved V genes explain less than half, and the rest is unexplained. The sample includes some 66,000 clones, with approximately 86% observed a single time. The top ten clones comprise around 6.3% of the sample. Sample: peripheral blood. The receptors here all came from a man aged 60-69 years with acute or convalescent COVID-19.

The table lists this clone with a few counts. V gene TRBV7-2 combines with J gene TRBJ1-5; D gene uncertain. V was trimmed by 7 bases and J by 7 bases, leaving 11 bases between them. The CDR3 is 12 residues long. CDR1 SGHTA and CDR2 FQGNSA come from the germline V gene. CDR3 in DNA: TGTGCCAGCACAAATGGAGGGCAGCCCCAGCATTTT. As protein: CASTNGGQPQHF.

This sequence joins TRBV14 and TRBJ1-1, with 7 nucleotides matching TRBD1. J lost 1 base, V lost 4 bases, and 6 bases had no gene match. CDR1 is SGHDN and CDR2 is FVKESK in the germline V gene. CDR3 length: 15 residues. The CDR3, as DNA: TGTGCCAGCAGCCCACTACAGGGGAGGAACACTGAAGCTTTCTTT. Amino acids: CASSPLQGRNTEAFF.

The genes are TRBV3-1 (or the pseudogene TRBV3-2) and TRBJ2-1; TRBD2 aligns across 11 bases. V lost 7 bases to trimming and J lost 2 bases; unmatched junction nucleotides: 10. The CDR3 has 17 amino acids. Germline V lookup: CDR1 LGHDT, CDR2 YNNKEL (reference sequence). The CDR3 bases are TGTGCCAGCACCACAACTAGCGGGGGCCCGGCCTACAATGAGCAGTTCTTC. This translates into CASTTTSGGPAYNEQFF.

The chain recombines TRBV6-2 or TRBV6-3 with TRBJ2-3, with 9 bases aligning to TRBD1. Germline V gene data show CDR1 as MNHEY and CDR2 as SVGEGT. The CDR3 has 15 residues. Trimming cost V 2 bases and J 3 bases; bases outside gene matches: 3. The CDR3 DNA reads TGTGCCAGCAGTTACCGGGACAGGGAAACAGATACGCAGTATTTT. Amino acids: CASSYRDRETDTQYF.

The J gene is TRBJ2-2, the V gene TRBV7-8, with 9 bases fitting TRBD1. J lost 7 bases, V lost 5 bases, and 17 bases had no gene match. CDR3 length: 18 amino acids. In germline, CDR1 is SGHVS, CDR2 FQNEAQ. In DNA, the CDR3 is TGTGCCAGCAGCCTTCGTGGGACAGGGTCAACAAGGGGCGGGGAGCTGTTTTTT. Amino acids: CASSLRGTGSTRGGELFF. Variable domain in full (rest from reference TRBV7-8 and TRBJ2-2): GAGVSQSPRYKVAKRGQDVALRCDPISGHVSLFWYQQALGQGPEFLTYFQNEAQLDKSGLPSDRFFAERPEGSVSTLKIQRTQQEDSAVYLCASSLRGTGSTRGGELFFGEGSRLTVL.

The chain has TRBV5-5 and TRBJ2-7, with unresolved D. Germline V gene sequence: CDR1 SGHKS, CDR2 YYEKEE (reference sequence). With 0 bases removed from V and 4 bases from J, the gap between germline ends came to 11 bases. The CDR3 has 14 residues. DNA for the CDR3: TGTGCCAGCAGCTTGGCCCTGACGGAGTACGAGCAGTACGTC. Protein product: CASSLALTEYEQYV.

The chain combines TRBV19 with TRBJ1-2, with D possibly TRBD1 on 5 matching bases. The CDR3 sequence is 11 residues long. Deletions cut 6 bases from V and 11 bases from J, with 13 bases between. Looked up from germline, CDR1 is LNHDA and CDR2 is SQIVND (reference sequence). The CDR3 DNA reads as TGTGCCAGTAGCTATGGGGCTCGGTACACCTTC. Translating gives CASSYGARYTF. The full variable domain, in which reference TRBV19 and TRBJ1-2 provide the parts outside the CDR3, is DGGITQSPKYLFRKEGQNVTLSCEQNLNHDAMYWYRQDPGQGLRLIYYSQIVNDFQKGDIAEGYSVSREKKESFPLTVTSAQKNPTAFYLCASSYGARYTFGSGTRLTVV.

CDR3 region: CASSWGQGGLEAFF. CDR3 DNA: TGTGCCAGCAGCTGGGGACAGGGGGGTCTTGAAGCTTTCTTT. J is TRBJ1-1 and V is TRBV11-2; 11 bases match TRBD1. Germline V gene data show CDR1 as SGHAT and CDR2 as FQNNGV. With V trimmed by 4 bases and J by 7 bases, 5 bases remained unmatched. This CDR3 region has 14 residues. The full variable domain, with the rest looked up from reference TRBV11-2 and TRBJ1-1, is EAGVAQSPRYKIIEKRQSVAFWCNPISGHATLYWYQQILGQGPKLLIQFQNNGVVDDSQLPKDRFSAERLKGVDSTLKIQPAKLEDSAVYLCASSWGQGGLEAFFGQGTRLTVV.

The chain is built from TRBV6-6 and TRBJ1-6, with a tentative D call TRBD1 (5 bases). CDR3 length equals 15 residues. Trimming shortened V by 4 bases and J by 14 bases, and 21 bases separated the two germline ends. CDR1 and CDR2 from the germline V gene are MNHNY and SVGAGI (reference sequence). CDR3 sequence (DNA): TGTGCCAGCAGTTCCATTATGGACGCGGGGCCCACCCTCCACTTT. Translation gives CASSSIMDAGPTLHF.

The genes are TRBV12-3 or TRBV12-4 and TRBJ1-1, with a weak D call TRBD1 (6 bases). With 9 bases removed from V and 0 bases from J, the gap between germline ends came to 11 bases. This CDR3 spans 13 amino acids. Here the CDR3 reads CASRTVMNTEAFF. The CDR3 DNA reads TGTGCCAGTAGGACAGTCATGAACACTGAAGCTTTCTTT.

The rearrangement links TRBV15 to TRBJ1-3, with D unclear. This CDR3 is built from 16 residues. The germline gives CDR1 LNHNV, CDR2 YYDKDF (reference sequence). Trimming removed 0 bases from V and 0 bases from J, with 9 bases in between. CDR3 region: CATSRDRGSSGNTIYF. As DNA, the CDR3 is TGTGCCACCAGCAGAGATCGGGGATCCTCTGGAAACACCATATATTTT.

The chain has TRBV7-9 and TRBJ2-4, with D tentatively TRBD1 (5 bases). The CDR3 has 14 amino acids. Trimming removed 1 base from V and 2 bases from J, with 6 bases in between. CDR1 and CDR2 from the germline V gene are SEHNR and FQNEAQ (reference sequence). CDR3 loop: CASSLDRTKNIQYF. The CDR3 DNA follows: TGTGCCAGCAGCTTAGACAGGACCAAAAACATTCAGTACTTC.

The V gene is TRBV5-1, the J gene TRBJ1-4; 7 bases match TRBD1. CDR3 length: 16 amino acids. The germline V gene has CDR1 SGHRS and CDR2 YFSETQ. The ends lost 3 bases at V and 5 bases at J; junction bases unmatched: 10. CDR3 nucleotides: TGCGCCAGCAGCTCGGTTGGAACAGGGGCAAATGAAAAACTGTTTTTT. It translates to CASSSVGTGANEKLFF.

Worth noting for this clone: The same CDR3 is also encoded by other DNA sequences in this sample. The chain links TRBV5-1 to TRBJ1-2; D is uncertain. The CDR3 is made up of 13 amino acids. CDR1 SGHRS and CDR2 YFSETQ come from the germline V gene. V gave up 2 bases and J gave up 2 bases, with 7 bases separating them. CDR3 coding DNA: TGCGCCAGCAGCTTCACAGAGAACTATGGCTACACCTTC. Protein sequence: CASSFTENYGYTF.

There are a few counts of this clone. The J gene is TRBJ2-7, the V gene TRBV7-9; 9 bases align to TRBD1. The V gene end was trimmed by 0 bases and the J gene end by 7 bases; junction bases not matched to a gene: 4. Germline CDR1 and CDR2: SEHNR and FQNEAQ (reference sequence). The CDR3 consists of 14 residues. In DNA, the CDR3 is TGTGCCAGCAGCTTAGCACAGGGGGCGTGGGAGCAGTACTTC. Translating it yields CASSLAQGAWEQYF.

The chain carries TRBV9 and TRBJ1-1, with a weak D call TRBD1 (5 bases). V was pared by 4 bases and J by 5 bases, with 15 bases between. Germline CDR1 and CDR2: SGDLS and YYNGEE. There are 14 residues in the CDR3. The CDR3 nucleotides are TGTGCCAGCAGCCCCTTGGGGCTTGGGACTGAAGCTTTCTTT. This gives the protein CASSPLGLGTEAFF.

The V and J genes are TRBV7-2 and TRBJ1-5; D gene unclear. V was pared by 1 base and J by 7 bases, with 11 bases between. This CDR3 is built from 14 residues. Germline CDR1 and CDR2: SGHTA and FQGNSA. The CDR3, as DNA: TGTGCCAGCAGCTTAGGGGCCAAGAACCAGCCCCAGCATTTT. This codes for CASSLGAKNQPQHF.

The chain combines TRBV6-5 with TRBJ2-3, with D perhaps matching TRBD2 (6 bases). The CDR3 spans 15 residues. V lost 1 base and J lost 1, with 9 bases in between. CDR1 is MNHEY and CDR2 is SVGAGI in the germline V gene. The CDR3 is CASSYFGEGTDTQYF. In nucleotides, the CDR3 is TGTGCCAGCAGTTACTTTGGGGAGGGCACAGATACGCAGTATTTT.

The chain uses TRBV14 and TRBJ2-3; TRBD2 agrees at 12 bases. V lost 4 bases to trimming and J lost 5 bases; unmatched junction nucleotides: 7. CDR3 length equals 16 residues. Germline assignment: CDR1 SGHDN and CDR2 FVKESK. The CDR3 sequence: CASSLWTSGAIDTQYF. The CDR3 bases are TGTGCCAGCAGCCTCTGGACTAGCGGGGCGATAGATACGCAGTATTTT.

V and J are TRBV30 and TRBJ1-5, with D perhaps TRBD1 (5 bases). The germline gives CDR1 GTSNPN, CDR2 SVGIG (reference sequence). Trimming pared 3 bases from V and 5 bases from J, leaving 11 bases between. The length of the CDR3 is 13 residues. The CDR3, as DNA: TGTGCCTGGAGCCCACAGGTGGATCAGCCCCAGCATTTT. Translated: CAWSPQVDQPQHF.

This sequence joins TRBV10-3 and TRBJ1-1; 11 bases map to TRBD1. Trimming at V came to 7 bases and at J to 7 bases, leaving 5 bases not matched to a gene. The germline V gene encodes CDR1 ENHRY and CDR2 SYGVKD. This CDR3 is 13 amino acids long. The CDR3 bases are TGTGCCATCATGGGGACAGGGGGAGGTGAAGCTTTCTTT. It specifies CAIMGTGGGEAFF.

V usage is TRBV6-5 and J usage is TRBJ1-4, with 7 bases lining up with TRBD1. V dropped 7 bases and J dropped 6; count of bases not matched to a gene: 11. CDR3 length: 15 amino acids. Germline-derived CDR1 and CDR2 are MNHEY and SVGAGI. DNA for the CDR3: TGTGCCAGCAAACAAAAGGGGGCGCGGTATGAAAAACTGTTTTTT. Encoded protein: CASKQKGARYEKLFF.

The rearrangement links TRBV7-2 to TRBJ1-4; D remains unclear. V lost 1 base to trimming and J lost 8 bases, with 11 bases between them. The germline V gene has CDR1 SGHTA and CDR2 FQGNSA. This CDR3 is 14 amino acids long. CDR3 bases: TGTGCCAGCAGCTTAGATTCGAGGGAAGAAAAACTGTTTTTT. This sequence encodes CASSLDSREEKLFF. The full variable domain, completed using reference TRBV7-2 and TRBJ1-4, is GAGVSQSPSNKVTEKGKDVELRCDPISGHTALYWYRQSLGQGLEFLIYFQGNSAPDKSGLPSDRFSAERTGGSVSTLTIQRTQQEDSAVYLCASSLDSREEKLFFGSGTQLSVL.

The DNA for the CDR3 is TGTGCCAGCAGCCAAACAGGGTCCTACGAGCAGTACGTC. This encodes CASSQTGSYEQYV. V and J are TRBV5-6 and TRBJ2-7; tentative D call: TRBD1 (6 bases). Germline CDR1 SGHDT, CDR2 YYEEEE. Trimming took off 4 bases at V and 1 base at J, with 9 bases between the two ends. The CDR3 runs 13 residues.

CDR3 bases: TGTGCCAGCGAGCCAGGGGGTAGCAATCAGCCCCAGCATTTT. Its translation: CASEPGGSNQPQHF. This chain joins TRBV2 and TRBJ1-5, with 7 bases matching TRBD1. The CDR3 has 14 residues. V lost 8 bases and J lost 0; bases outside the gene matches: 4. The germline CDR1 and CDR2 sequences are SNHLY and FYNNEI.

This sequence joins TRBV27 and TRBJ1-1; no firm D call. Between the trimmed V and J ends, which lost 7 bases and 1 base, there was a span of 7 bases. The CDR3 contains 12 residues. Per germline, CDR1 MNHEY and CDR2 SMNVEV (reference sequence). CDR3 amino acids: CASKEGNTEAFF. The DNA of the CDR3 is TGTGCCAGCAAGGAGGGGAACACTGAAGCTTTCTTT.

J is TRBJ2-1 and V is TRBV9, with 8 bases matching TRBD1. J gave up 10 bases and V 0 bases, and 3 bases lay outside the gene matches. This CDR3 is built from 13 residues. Germline lookup yields CDR1 SGDLS and CDR2 YYNGEE. CDR3 loop: CASSVDGDREQFF. Here the CDR3 DNA reads TGTGCCAGCAGCGTAGACGGGGACAGGGAGCAGTTCTTC.